This T cell receptor beta chain is from a study of vaccination and CD4 T cells after COVID-19. CD4+ T cells that had been cultured provided DNA sequenced with the Oncomine TCR Beta short-read assay. The source of extracted genomic DNA was cultured CD4+ T cells. Each CDR3 protein is one row after TCRdb ran MiXCR on the PCR reads. The data contain over 9,000 distinct CDR3 sequences, roughly 56% of them seen just once; the ten biggest clones take up about 10%. By proportion, this clonotype is medium-sized. Its antigen is still unknown. Germline V gene lookup returns CDR1 SGHRS and CDR2 YFSETQ. The ends were cut back, 0 bases at V and 4 bases at J, with 11 bases in the middle. The CDR3 extends over 15 amino acids. Stated treatment: roughly 10-day PBMC culture with coronavirus spike peptide pools or control peptides (ViraFEST assay). Isolation of CD4+ T cells by negative selection took place after roughly eleven days of culture.

This chain links TRBV5-1 with TRBJ1-5; a weak D match, TRBD1 (5 bases). Sequenced input: CD4+ T cells from blood, cultured in vitro. The receptor comes from a human donor who had recovered from COVID-19. The CDR3 coding sequence is TGCGCCAGCAGCTTGGATGGCCAGGGAAATCAGCCCCAGCATTTT. It codes for CASSLDGQGNQPQHF.